This T cell receptor beta chain is drawn from a study of blood T cell repertoires in COVID-19. The overall study: The analysed material was cDNA or gDNA that came from T cells, B-cell-depleted T cells, or PBMCs.

Clones were sequenced by immunoSEQ multiplex PCR, and TCRdb holds only the in-frame ones, with some missing. The sample holds around 270,000 clones, around 82% seen once. Germline CDR1 is SNHLY and CDR2 is FYNNEI. This CDR3 comprises 15 residues. V trimming: 5 bases; J trimming: 6 bases; junction bases outside the gene matches: 9. Sample: peripheral blood. The chain employs TRBV2 and TRBJ2-3, with 9 bases matching TRBD1. The TCR sequence derives from a person aged 65 to 85 with COVID-19, enrolled during active disease. This CDR3 is CASSTTGGAVDTQYF. Written as DNA, the CDR3 is TGTGCCAGCAGTACAACAGGGGGCGCGGTTGATACGCAGTATTTT.